The 32 T cell receptor beta chains below were found in one sample sequenced in a study of technical replicates of blood from a handful of donors. This table comes from immunoSEQ multiplex PCR, and its TCRdb copy is limited to in-frame clones, with some not included. The repertoire has 70,000 to 85,000 clones, roughly 90% of them found once; the top ten carry approximately 0.34%. The sequenced sample consisted of T cells isolated from PBMCs. The receptors here all came from a human donor in good health.

This chain's CDR3 is CASSYIGEQYF. The CDR3 DNA reads TGTGCCAGCAGTTATATCGGCGAGCAGTACTTC. This chain connects TRBV2 to TRBJ2-7; D remains unclear. V dropped 5 bases and J dropped 6 bases, with 8 bases sitting between them. The germline V gene has CDR1 SNHLY and CDR2 FYNNEI. The CDR3 is 11 amino acids.

This clone came up once. The rearrangement uses TRBV6-5 and TRBJ2-7, with TRBD1 matching 8 bases. The CDR3 is made up of 13 amino acids. V lost 8 bases to trimming and J lost 6 bases; unmatched junction nucleotides: 9. From germline, CDR1 is MNHEY and CDR2 SVGAGI. CDR3: CASLSQGAIEQYF. The CDR3 DNA sequence: TGTGCCAGCCTATCGCAGGGGGCCATCGAGCAGTACTTC.

The chain has TRBV28 and TRBJ1-2; 7 nucleotides align to TRBD1. The J segment lost 2 bases and the V segment lost 5 bases, leaving 2 bases of the junction unmatched. Germline V gene data show CDR1 as MDHEN and CDR2 as SYDVKM. CDR3 size: 13 residues. The CDR3 here is CASSQQGNYGYTF. The DNA of the CDR3 is TGTGCCAGCAGTCAACAGGGGAACTATGGCTACACCTTC.

The V gene is TRBV7-9, the J gene TRBJ1-2; D ambiguous. CDR1 SEHNR and CDR2 FQNEAQ come from the germline V gene (reference sequence). This CDR3 is built from 15 residues. Trimming shortened V by 8 bases and J by 2 bases, and 18 bases separated the two germline ends. CDR3 amino acids: CASCPDGGLNYGYTF. The CDR3 DNA reads TGTGCCAGCTGCCCCGACGGAGGGCTAAACTATGGCTACACCTTC.

This clone was observed once. The sample holds other DNA sequences that translate to the same CDR3. The chain combines TRBV5-1 with TRBJ2-7; D gene ambiguous. The ends were cut back, 2 bases at V and 0 bases at J, with 6 bases in the middle. Germline lookup yields CDR1 SGHRS and CDR2 YFSETQ. CDR3 length: 13 amino acids. CDR3 residues: CASSFRSSYEQYF. The CDR3 region has the DNA TGCGCCAGCAGCTTCCGTAGCTCCTACGAGCAGTACTTC.

This clone was observed a single time. This chain joins TRBV5-4 and TRBJ1-1; D is unresolved. Germline CDR1 is SGHNT and CDR2 is YYREEE (reference sequence). The CDR3 is 13 residues long. The V gene lost 4 bases and the J gene lost 4 bases, with 11 bases spanning the gap. Here the CDR3 reads CASSLGAGTEAFF. For the CDR3, the DNA is TGTGCCAGCAGCCTGGGAGCTGGCACTGAAGCTTTCTTT.

The chain uses TRBV10-3 and TRBJ1-2, with D perhaps matching TRBD1 (5 bases). The CDR3 is 13 amino acids. Germline lookup yields CDR1 ENHRY and CDR2 SYGVKD. The V end was cut by 4 bases, the J end by 7 bases, with 13 bases between. CDR3 sequence (DNA): TGTGCCATCAGTGGTGTTCGAAGGGGTGGCTACACCTTC. This codes for CAISGVRRGGYTF.

This clone was counted between two and nine times. V is TRBV30 and J is TRBJ1-4; tentatively, D is TRBD1 (6 bases). Trimming removed 5 bases from V and 6 bases from J, with 13 bases in between. Looked up from germline, CDR1 is GTSNPN and CDR2 is SVGIG (reference sequence). This CDR3 spans 13 amino acids. Here the CDR3 reads CAWAGQNHEKLFF. CDR3 in DNA: TGTGCCTGGGCCGGACAGAATCATGAAAAACTGTTTTTT.

The gene calls are TRBV30 and TRBJ1-4, with a tentative D call TRBD1 (5 bases). Germline V lookup: CDR1 GTSNPN, CDR2 SVGIG (reference sequence). CDR3 length: 13 residues. Trimming removed 2 bases from V and 4 bases from J, with 8 bases in between. CDR3 sequence reads: CAWSRGVNEKLFF. DNA of the CDR3: TGTGCCTGGAGTAGGGGTGTTAATGAAAAACTGTTTTTT.

The chain joins TRBV9 to TRBJ2-7, with D tentatively TRBD1 (6 bases). The CDR3 covers 14 residues. Germline CDR1 reads SGDLS; CDR2 reads YYNGEE. Trimming removed 0 bases at V and 3 bases at J, with 10 bases between. The chain's CDR3 is CASSVEGVGYEQYF. As DNA, the CDR3 is TGTGCCAGCAGCGTAGAGGGGGTCGGCTACGAGCAGTACTTC. The full variable domain, in which reference TRBV9 and TRBJ2-7 provide the parts outside the CDR3, is DSGVTQTPKHLITATGQRVTLRCSPRSGDLSVYWYQQSLDQGLQFLIQYYNGEERAKGNILERFSAQQFPDLHSELNLSSLELGDSALYFCASSVEGVGYEQYFGPGTRLTVT.

Comments on this clone: The junction shows a germline mismatch at one end, possibly a read error. The chain carries TRBV30 and TRBJ1-1, with TRBD1 matching 11 bases. The germline V gene has CDR1 GTSNPN and CDR2 SVGIG (reference sequence). The CDR3 contains 13 residues. CDR3 bases: TGTGCCGGGAGGGGACAGGGGGTCGGTGAAGCTTTCTTT. Translating gives CAGRGQGVGEAFF.

V and J are TRBV29-1 and TRBJ2-7; D is undetermined. The CDR3 is 12 residues long. V was cut by 2 bases and J by 9 bases, with 14 bases left in between. The germline gives CDR1 SQVTM, CDR2 ANQGSEA. The CDR3 coding sequence is TGCAGCGTTGAAATAGCCGCGCTTGGGCAGTACTTC. It yields the protein CSVEIAALGQYF.

The J gene is TRBJ2-7, the V gene TRBV19; perhaps TRBD1 as D (6 bases). The CDR3 consists of 13 residues. V dropped 10 bases and J dropped 3 bases, with 16 bases sitting between them. Germline V lookup: CDR1 LNHDA, CDR2 SQIVND (reference sequence). The CDR3 nucleotides read TGTGCCACCCAACAGGGTTGGAACTACGAGCAGTACTTC. Its translation is CATQQGWNYEQYF.

The rearrangement links TRBV27 to TRBJ2-1; 10 positions match TRBD2. V trimming: 6 bases; J trimming: 2 bases; junction bases outside the gene matches: 4. The V gene's germline CDR1 is MNHEY and CDR2 SMNVEV (reference sequence). The CDR3 has 15 residues. The CDR3, as DNA: TGTGCCAGCAGCAGCGGGAGGGGGCCCTACAATGAGCAGTTCTTC. This translates into CASSSGRGPYNEQFF.

In this sample, this clone turned up once. The V gene is TRBV28, the J gene TRBJ1-2; D ambiguous. This CDR3 spans 16 amino acids. Germline CDR1 and CDR2: MDHEN and SYDVKM. Trimming left V 3 bases short and J 1 base short, with 15 bases between. This chain's CDR3 is CASSFPTNLGNYGYTF. The CDR3, as DNA: TGTGCCAGCAGTTTTCCCACTAATTTGGGTAACTATGGCTACACCTTC.

This clone was seen just once. The rearrangement uses TRBV4-1 and TRBJ2-3; TRBD1 might be the D (6 bases). V lost 0 bases and J lost 10, with 23 bases in between. Germline V CDR1 and CDR2: MGHRA, YSYEKL. The CDR3 extends over 17 amino acids. CDR3 sequence (DNA): TGCGCCAGCAGCCAAGAGTGGACCCGGGACATCATAATGGCGCAGTATTTT. Protein: CASSQEWTRDIIMAQYF.

The rearrangement joins TRBV7-9 to TRBJ2-3; 7 bases align to TRBD2. This CDR3 is built from 13 residues. Germline V gives CDR1 SEHNR, CDR2 FQNEAQ (reference sequence). Germline trimming cut 7 bases from V and 4 bases from J; bases unmatched to any gene: 5. The CDR3 is CASIVAGADTQYF. Written as DNA, the CDR3 is TGTGCCAGCATCGTCGCGGGGGCAGATACGCAGTATTTT.

The chain uses TRBV7-9 and TRBJ2-7; D possibly corresponds to TRBD1 (6 bases). Germline V gene data show CDR1 as SEHNR and CDR2 as FQNEAQ (reference sequence). The length of the CDR3 is 13 residues. V was shortened by 3 bases and J by 2 bases, with 8 bases between the two germline ends. The CDR3 DNA follows: TGTGCCAGCAGCTTGGGGACAACCTACGAGCAGTACTTC. It specifies CASSLGTTYEQYF.

The chain carries TRBV7-2 and TRBJ2-5; 12 bases are shared with TRBD2. This CDR3 has 16 residues. The junction had 6 bases not matched to a gene; V was cut back by 2 bases and J by 5 bases. Germline V gene data show CDR1 as SGHTA and CDR2 as FQGNSA. The CDR3 reads CASSLQSSGRGETQYF. The CDR3 DNA sequence: TGTGCCAGCAGCTTACAGTCTAGCGGGAGGGGGGAGACCCAGTACTTC.

V is TRBV10-3 and J is TRBJ2-1; 10 bases fit TRBD2. The CDR3 sequence is 18 residues long. The ends lost 3 bases at V and 1 base at J; junction bases unmatched: 9. Germline values: CDR1 ENHRY, CDR2 SYGVKD. DNA for the CDR3: TGTGCCATCAGTGACTTAATGCTAGCGGGGGCGTCCTACAATGAGCAGTTCTTC. Protein sequence: CAISDLMLAGASYNEQFF.

The chain combines TRBV4-3 with TRBJ2-3, with D possibly being TRBD2 (6 bases). Germline V CDR1 and CDR2: LGHNA, YSLEER. The CDR3 spans 16 residues. Trimming cost V 0 bases and J 5 bases, with 15 bases left between them. CDR3 loop: CASSQDYRWRGDTQYF. In nucleotides, the CDR3 is TGCGCCAGCAGCCAAGATTACAGATGGCGGGGAGATACGCAGTATTTT.

The chain couples TRBV2 to TRBJ2-1; 9 positions match TRBD1. CDR1 and CDR2 from the germline V gene are SNHLY and FYNNEI. The V and J ends lost 11 bases and 4 bases, in that order; junction bases with no gene match: 6. The CDR3 loop spans 13 amino acids. CDR3 DNA: TGTGCCGGACAGGGGAGGGAATACAATGAGCAGTTCTTC. Translation gives CAGQGREYNEQFF.

The chain recombines TRBV6-5 with TRBJ2-5, with D maybe TRBD1 (5 bases). V lost 4 bases to trimming and J lost 2 bases, with 11 bases between them. CDR3 length: 14 amino acids. Per germline, CDR1 MNHEY and CDR2 SVGAGI. The CDR3 DNA sequence: TGTGCCAGCAGTTCTTCCAGGGTTCAAGAGACCCAGTACTTC. Protein: CASSSSRVQETQYF.

This chain connects TRBV5-5 to TRBJ2-2; 9 bases align to TRBD1. This CDR3 has 16 residues. The V and J ends lost 5 bases and 0 bases, in that order; junction bases with no gene match: 5. Looked up from germline, CDR1 is SGHKS and CDR2 is YYEKEE (reference sequence). The CDR3 protein is CASRPRTGANTGELFF. CDR3 in DNA: TGTGCCAGCAGACCACGGACAGGGGCGAACACCGGGGAGCTGTTTTTT. Complete variable domain (other parts from reference TRBV5-5 and TRBJ2-2): DAGVTQSPTHLIKTRGQQVTLRCSPISGHKSVSWYQQVLGQGPQFIFQYYEKEERGRGNFPDRFSARQFPNYSSELNVNALLLGDSALYLCASRPRTGANTGELFFGEGSRLTVL.

The rearrangement uses TRBV4-1 and TRBJ2-3; the match to TRBD2 covers 14 bases. Germline V gene lookup returns CDR1 MGHRA and CDR2 YSYEKL. The CDR3 has 19 residues. V lost 0 bases, J lost 2 bases, and 7 bases stayed unmatched. The CDR3 coding sequence is TGCGCCAGCAGCCAAGAATTGGCGGGACTAGCGGGGGCCACAGATACGCAGTATTTT. Its protein is CASSQELAGLAGATDTQYF.

This chain joins TRBV30 and TRBJ2-3; TRBD2 matches at 9 bases. Germline V lookup: CDR1 GTSNPN, CDR2 SVGIG (reference sequence). The V and J ends lost 2 bases and 2 bases, in that order; junction bases with no gene match: 5. This CDR3 has 15 residues. CDR3 DNA sequence: TGTGCCTGGAGTCGGACTAGCGCACTCACAGATACGCAGTATTTT. Amino acid sequence: CAWSRTSALTDTQYF.

This clone was counted a few times. This chain's CDR3 is CSATVGTDTGELFF. CDR3 DNA sequence: TGCAGCGCTACCGTCGGGACAGACACCGGGGAGCTGTTTTTT. The chain is built from TRBV29-1 and TRBJ2-2, with TRBD1 identical over 7 bases. Germline CDR1 and CDR2: SQVTM and ANQGSEA. The CDR3 totals 14 residues. J lost 3 bases, V lost 7 bases, and 8 bases had no gene match.

The chain joins TRBV11-2 to TRBJ2-7; 8 bases fit TRBD2. V lost 5 bases to trimming and J lost 6 bases; unmatched junction nucleotides: 12. CDR1 and CDR2 from the germline V gene are SGHAT and FQNNGV. This CDR3 comprises 15 residues. CDR3 loop: CASSPFEREISEQYF. The CDR3 region has the DNA TGTGCCAGCAGCCCATTTGAGCGGGAGATAAGCGAGCAGTACTTC.

The chain uses TRBV19 and TRBJ2-1; TRBD1 matches 10 bases. Germline V lookup: CDR1 LNHDA, CDR2 SQIVND (reference sequence). CDR3 size: 20 residues. The J segment lost 7 bases and the V segment lost 6 bases, leaving 24 bases of the junction unmatched. CDR3 in DNA: TGTGCCAGTAGCCCCGGACTACTGGCCCTACCGGGACAGGGGAGGAATGAGCAGTTCTTC. Translation: CASSPGLLALPGQGRNEQFF. Full variable domain (rest looked up from reference TRBV19 and TRBJ2-1): DGGITQSPKYLFRKEGQNVTLSCEQNLNHDAMYWYRQDPGQGLRLIYYSQIVNDFQKGDIAEGYSVSREKKESFPLTVTSAQKNPTAFYLCASSPGLLALPGQGRNEQFFGPGTRLTVL.

This clone was observed once. The V and J genes are TRBV6-5 and TRBJ1-5, with D perhaps matching TRBD1 (5 bases). V dropped 0 bases and J dropped 2 bases, with 5 bases sitting between them. Germline values: CDR1 MNHEY, CDR2 SVGAGI. The CDR3 extends over 14 amino acids. CDR3 sequence reads: CASSYSGGNQPQHF. In DNA, the CDR3 is TGTGCCAGCAGTTACTCAGGGGGCAATCAGCCCCAGCATTTT.

The chain recombines TRBV4-1 with TRBJ1-2, with 8 bases fitting TRBD1. The length of the CDR3 is 14 residues. Germline V gives CDR1 MGHRA, CDR2 YSYEKL. The J segment lost 8 bases and the V segment lost 2 bases, leaving 7 bases of the junction unmatched. The CDR3 nucleotides read TGCGCCAGCAGCCAAAGGACAGGGTCGGACGGCTACACCTTC. It is translated as CASSQRTGSDGYTF.

V is TRBV18 and J is TRBJ2-7; 14 nucleotides match TRBD2. Germline CDR1 KGHSH, CDR2 LQKENI. V was clipped by 4 bases and J by 4 bases; unmatched bases: 3. The length of the CDR3 is 15 residues. The DNA of the CDR3 is TGTGCCAGCTCACAGGGGACTAGCGGGAGATACGAGCAGTACTTC. Encoded protein: CASSQGTSGRYEQYF.